Sequencing of this T cell receptor beta chain was carried out in a study of regulatory T cells in long-lasting Graves disease. CDR3 regions were amplified by Arm-PCR using iRepertoire HTBI primers to build TCR beta libraries. Via MiXCR, TCRdb re-called the multiplex PCR reads, giving one row per CDR3 protein. The profile covers 400,000 to 450,000 distinct CDR3 sequences, with 14% to 15% appearing a single time and 16% taken by the ten largest. Time point noted: newly diagnosed GD, antithyroid drugs for less than 3 months. PBMC RNA was the source of the TCR library. Ten or more counts support this clonotype. These data are also associated with another study on T cells in Graves' hyperthyroidism and ophthalmopathy.

The sequence derives from a woman in her thirties with Graves disease. The sequenced sample was peripheral blood mononuclear cells (PBMCs), obtained at new diagnosis, from a patient treated with antithyroid drugs.

The CDR3 DNA sequence: TGTGCCACCAGTGTAGCGGGAGAGACCCAGTACTTC. This sequence encodes CATSVAGETQYF. The chain is built from TRBV24-1 and TRBJ2-5; 7 nucleotides align to TRBD2. The CDR3 runs to 12 residues. The ends lost 5 bases at V and 4 bases at J; junction bases unmatched: 0. Germline V gene lookup returns CDR1 KGHDR and CDR2 SFDVKD.